The TCR beta chain under discussion was sequenced for a study of shared clonotypes between healthy human individuals. Across the study: Donor composition was a couple of women and a few men, aged 18 to 49. Study-level results: The study sampled only blood, and tissue repertoires likely differ. An anticipated effect of sequencing depth on clonotype sharing among donors was recognized.

Every donor was a Caucasian adult from Nashville, Tennessee. In this sample, this clone turned up once. What it recognizes is unknown. CDR3 length: 17 residues. The V and J ends lost 5 bases and 0 bases respectively, with 20 bases between them. Germline V gives CDR1 SGHTA, CDR2 FQGNSA. Sequencing used immunoSEQ multiplex PCR; TCRdb keeps in-frame clones, though not all of them. This sample yields approximately 1,000,000 clones, of which more than 75% are seen a single time; 0.4% to 0.55% belongs to the top ten. The specimen sequenced was memory CD4+ T cells from PBMCs. Documented subset: CD45RA-negative fraction. This chain links TRBV7-2 with TRBJ2-7, with D possibly being TRBD2 (5 bases). This receptor was identified in a man younger than 35 in good health. Some clones in this sample may be carry-over from other donors' samples. This chain's CDR3 is CASSKRLGSGISYEQYF. In nucleotides, the CDR3 is TGTGCCAGCAGCAAACGGCTAGGTTCCGGGATCTCCTACGAGCAGTACTTC.